The sequence of this T cell receptor beta chain was determined in a study of blood T cell repertoires in COVID-19. TCRdb's table, derived via immunoSEQ multiplex PCR, lists solely in-frame clones and lacks some. Of 95,000 to 150,000 clones in the sample, around four fifths were seen once. Germline V lookup: CDR1 SGHNT, CDR2 YENEEA. V was clipped by 4 bases and J by 9 bases, with 13 bases between them. This CDR3 contains 13 residues. The sample comprised peripheral blood. The chain is built from TRBV11-3 and TRBJ2-1; D is unclear. The source of this sequence is a man aged 55 to 70 with active or convalescent COVID-19. The CDR3 region is CASSSLGLSEQFF. In nucleotides, the CDR3 is TGTGCCAGCAGCTCCCTGGGCCTTAGTGAGCAGTTCTTC.